The 20 T cell receptor beta chains listed next were all sequenced from one sample in a study of blood T cell repertoires in COVID-19 (dated by TCRdb to 2020 to 2022). The library was obtained by the immunoSEQ multiplex PCR assay. TCRdb took over this immuneACCESS table, retaining in-frame rearrangements with V and J assigned. Such tables are incomplete; in checked studies, under half of the missing clones stem from an unresolved V gene, and the remainder is unexplained. The sample table contains about 24,000 clones; only one count was recorded for roughly 86% of them. The ten largest clones capture about 5.2% of the sample. Sequencing was carried out using peripheral blood. The receptors derive from a man aged 45-60 years with active COVID-19.

This sequence joins TRBV7-9 and TRBJ1-1, with 7 bases matching TRBD1. The length of the CDR3 is 15 residues. The V gene's germline CDR1 is SEHNR and CDR2 FQNEAQ (reference sequence). Unmatched junction bases numbered 7, after V lost 5 bases and J lost 1 base. CDR3 in DNA: TGTGCCAGCAGCCCCCGGACAGGCCCGAACACTGAAGCTTTCTTT. This sequence encodes CASSPRTGPNTEAFF.

V usage is TRBV7-2 and J usage is TRBJ2-3; D perhaps matches TRBD1 (5 bases). CDR1 is SGHTA, CDR2 FQGNSA, per germline. V was cut by 1 base and J by 4 bases, with 12 bases left in between. There are 15 residues in the CDR3. CDR3 protein: CASSLGQGWPDTQYF. CDR3 sequence (DNA): TGTGCCAGCAGCTTAGGTCAGGGTTGGCCAGATACGCAGTATTTT.

The CDR3 DNA follows: TGTGCCAGCTCACCGAACGACAGGGAGTCAAATGAGCAGTTCTTC. It is translated as CASSPNDRESNEQFF. V usage is TRBV18 and J usage is TRBJ2-1; TRBD1 matches 7 bases. The CDR3 is 15 residues long. V shed 3 bases, J shed 7 bases, and the junction held 9 bases outside the gene matches. Germline V gene data show CDR1 as KGHSH and CDR2 as LQKENI.

The J gene is TRBJ1-2, the V gene TRBV7-9; 7 positions match TRBD1. The germline CDR1 and CDR2 sequences are SEHNR and FQNEAQ (reference sequence). V was pared by 5 bases and J by 7 bases, with 4 bases of the junction left unmatched. The CDR3 runs 12 residues. The CDR3 sequence is CASSATGVGYTF. In DNA form, the CDR3 reads TGTGCCAGCAGCGCAACAGGGGTTGGCTACACCTTC. Using reference TRBV7-9 and TRBJ1-2 for the parts outside the CDR3, the full variable domain is DTGVSQNPRHKITKRGQNVTFRCDPISEHNRLYWYRQTLGQGPEFLTYFQNEAQLEKSRLLSDRFSAERPKGSFSTLEIQRTEQGDSAMYLCASSATGVGYTFGSGTRLTVV.

The rearrangement uses TRBV9 and TRBJ2-6; D possibly corresponds to TRBD1 (7 bases). This CDR3 comprises 19 residues. V was clipped by 6 bases and J by 2 bases, with 24 bases between them. The germline CDR1 and CDR2 sequences are SGDLS and YYNGEE. CDR3 residues: CASTAQRGDSRPGANVLTF. DNA of the CDR3: TGTGCCAGCACCGCCCAGAGGGGGGACAGTCGGCCTGGGGCCAACGTCCTGACTTTC. The full variable domain, in which reference TRBV9 and TRBJ2-6 provide the parts outside the CDR3, is DSGVTQTPKHLITATGQRVTLRCSPRSGDLSVYWYQQSLDQGLQFLIQYYNGEERAKGNILERFSAQQFPDLHSELNLSSLELGDSALYFCASTAQRGDSRPGANVLTFGAGSRLTVL.

The chain has TRBV6-2 or TRBV6-3 and TRBJ2-5; TRBD2 matches 13 bases. Germline CDR1 reads MNHEY; CDR2 reads SVGEGT. There are 16 residues in the CDR3. The V segment lost 6 bases and the J segment 4 bases; nucleotides outside the gene matches: 8. Here the CDR3 reads CASSSPLAGGLETQYF. CDR3 bases: TGTGCCAGCAGCTCCCCACTAGCGGGGGGGCTAGAGACCCAGTACTTC.

The CDR3 DNA is TGTGCCAGCAGCCAAGGGGACAGGTCGAACTCTGGAAACACCATATATTTT. Protein: CASSQGDRSNSGNTIYF. The rearrangement links TRBV3-1 (or the pseudogene TRBV3-2) to TRBJ1-3, with 8 bases matching TRBD1. J was trimmed by 0 bases and V by 1 base; bases with no gene match: 5. The CDR3 is 17 residues long. The germline V gene has CDR1 LGHDT and CDR2 YNNKEL (reference sequence).

The gene calls are TRBV19 and TRBJ2-5; 10 positions match TRBD2. V gave up 2 bases and J gave up 4 bases; unmatched junction bases: 10. The germline gives CDR1 LNHDA, CDR2 SQIVND (reference sequence). This CDR3 region has 17 residues. The CDR3 DNA is TGTGCCAGTAGTATACCAGCGGGGGGGCCGACTAGAGAGACCCAGTACTTC. This sequence encodes CASSIPAGGPTRETQYF.

This sequence joins TRBV24-1 and TRBJ2-3; 11 nucleotides align to TRBD2. Germline values: CDR1 KGHDR, CDR2 SFDVKD. J lost 2 bases, V lost 3 bases, and 9 bases had no gene match. The CDR3 has 18 residues. The CDR3 region is CATSDSLAGGPSTDTQYF. CDR3 bases: TGTGCCACCAGTGATAGCCTAGCGGGAGGACCGTCCACAGATACGCAGTATTTT.

This clone was seen a single time. This chain uses TRBV2 with TRBJ2-7, with D possibly matching TRBD2 (5 bases). Germline assignment: CDR1 SNHLY and CDR2 FYNNEI. With 4 bases removed from V and 6 bases from J, the gap between germline ends came to 13 bases. The CDR3 contains 13 residues. CDR3: CASSVASRGEQYF. The CDR3 DNA follows: TGTGCCAGCAGTGTCGCCAGTCGGGGCGAGCAGTACTTC.

The genes are TRBV7-9 and TRBJ1-2, with D perhaps TRBD1 (5 bases). The CDR3 loop spans 13 amino acids. CDR1 and CDR2 (germline): SEHNR, FQNEAQ (reference sequence). Deletions cut 10 bases from V and 4 bases from J, with 16 bases between. CDR3 sequence: CATNGRGLYGYTF. The CDR3 DNA reads as TGTGCCACTAACGGGAGGGGTCTCTATGGCTACACCTTC.

The J gene is TRBJ1-1, the V gene TRBV20-1; no firm D call. Looked up from germline, CDR1 is DFQATT and CDR2 is SNEGSKA (reference sequence). The CDR3 extends over 13 amino acids. V was pared by 3 bases and J by 0 bases, with 8 bases between. In nucleotides, the CDR3 is TGCAGTGCTAGTAATAGCATGAACACTGAAGCTTTCTTT. It translates to CSASNSMNTEAFF.

V and J are TRBV28 and TRBJ1-5, with D maybe TRBD1 (6 bases). Trimming removed 5 bases from V and 3 bases from J, with 14 bases in between. Germline V lookup: CDR1 MDHEN, CDR2 SYDVKM. CDR3 length: 15 amino acids. The CDR3: CASSPYDRYNQPQHF. CDR3 in DNA: TGTGCCAGCAGTCCATACGACAGGTACAATCAGCCCCAGCATTTT.

V gene TRBV6-2 or TRBV6-3 combines with J gene TRBJ2-1; D possibly corresponds to TRBD1 (6 bases). The CDR3 extends over 15 amino acids. Trimming removed 0 bases at V and 6 bases at J, with 12 bases between. Germline loops: CDR1 MNHEY, CDR2 SVGEGT. Written as DNA, the CDR3 is TGTGCCAGCAGTTACTCGAGGGGGATACGCAATGAGCAGTTCTTC. It specifies CASSYSRGIRNEQFF.

The chain employs TRBV4-2 and TRBJ1-4; weak D call: TRBD1 (6 bases). The V end lost 3 bases, the J end lost 0 bases, and 14 bases lay between the germline ends. The CDR3 runs 17 residues. Germline V lookup: CDR1 LGHNA, CDR2 YNFKEQ. CDR3 sequence: CASSHPRDIPTNEKLFF. The CDR3 DNA is TGTGCCAGCAGCCATCCTCGGGACATCCCAACTAATGAAAAACTGTTTTTT.

The CDR3 loop is CASTIRGGYEKLFF. The CDR3, as DNA: TGCGCCAGCACCATACGGGGGGGGTATGAAAAACTGTTTTTT. V and J are TRBV10-2 and TRBJ1-4; tentatively, D is TRBD1 (5 bases). Trimming took off 7 bases at V and 6 bases at J, with 15 bases between the two ends. This CDR3 region has 14 residues. Germline V lookup: CDR1 WSHSY, CDR2 SAAADI.

V and J are TRBV23-1 and TRBJ2-7; a possible D gene is TRBD1 (6 bases). TRBV23-1 has ORF status, its function being uncertain. The CDR3 is 20 residues long. V gave up 0 bases and J gave up 7 bases, with 31 bases separating them. The CDR3 protein is CASSQSEGFPGRPKRGEQYF. The CDR3 DNA follows: TGCGCCAGCAGTCAATCGGAAGGGTTTCCGGGGCGGCCCAAGAGGGGGGAGCAGTACTTC.

The rearrangement joins TRBV18 to TRBJ2-7; TRBD2 agrees at 7 bases. V shed 3 bases, J shed 0 bases, and the junction held 8 bases outside the gene matches. This CDR3 contains 16 residues. Germline V gives CDR1 KGHSH, CDR2 LQKENI. CDR3 loop: CASSPASSGPSYEQYF. For the CDR3, the DNA is TGTGCCAGCTCACCGGCCTCTAGCGGCCCCTCCTACGAGCAGTACTTC.

This rearrangement joins TRBV5-1 to TRBJ2-7; no firm D call. Between the trimmed V and J ends, which lost 0 bases and 0 bases, there was a span of 7 bases. In germline, CDR1 is SGHRS, CDR2 YFSETQ. CDR3 size: 14 residues. The CDR3 spells CASSLDYYSYEQYF. The DNA of the CDR3 is TGCGCCAGCAGCTTGGACTATTACTCCTACGAGCAGTACTTC.

The J gene is TRBJ2-5, the V gene TRBV19, with 7 positions matching TRBD2. This CDR3 is built from 14 residues. CDR1 is LNHDA, CDR2 SQIVND, per germline (reference sequence). J lost 5 bases, V lost 3 bases, and 6 bases had no gene match. CDR3 sequence reads: CASSIGGGGETQYF. The CDR3 DNA reads TGTGCCAGTAGTATTGGCGGGGGAGGCGAGACCCAGTACTTC.